This T cell receptor (beta chain) originates from a study of cytomegalovirus exposure and HLA in healthy donors. General study findings and limits: CMV serostatus was the only immune exposure information that was available. There was a cluster of highly shared sequence variants that was likely a sequencing artifact. The study designated 150 or so TCR beta chains cytomegalovirus-associated.

On this clone itself: Its antigen is still unknown.

Primers: 60 Vbeta forward and 13 Jbeta reverse. Data came from immunoSEQ multiplex PCR; TCRdb stores just in-frame clones and leaves some out. This table has 270,000 or so clones, about 90% appearing once. CDR1 is LNHNV, CDR2 YYDKDF, per germline (reference sequence). The CDR3 totals 17 residues. Trimming removed 5 bases at V and 8 bases at J, with 26 bases between. The chain recombines TRBV15 with TRBJ2-3; maybe TRBD2 (5 bases). The TCR sequence derives from a girl aged 2 to 9 in good health and CMV-seronegative. Sequencing input: PBMCs. The DNA of the CDR3 is TGTGCCACCAGCGGGGATCCGGACTTGCTGGGGATGATTACGCAGTATTTT. This gives the protein CATSGDPDLLGMITQYF.